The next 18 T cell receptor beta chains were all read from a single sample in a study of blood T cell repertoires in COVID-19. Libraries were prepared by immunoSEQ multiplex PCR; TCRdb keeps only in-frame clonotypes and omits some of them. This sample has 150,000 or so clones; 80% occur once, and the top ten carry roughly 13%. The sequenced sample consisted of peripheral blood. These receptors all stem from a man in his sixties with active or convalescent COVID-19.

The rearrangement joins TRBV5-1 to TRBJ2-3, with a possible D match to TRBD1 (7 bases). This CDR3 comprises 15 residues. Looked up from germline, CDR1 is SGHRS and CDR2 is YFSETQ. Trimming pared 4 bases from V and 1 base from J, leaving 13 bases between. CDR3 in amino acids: CASSRSRGGTDTQYF. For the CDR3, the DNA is TGCGCCAGCAGCCGAAGCAGGGGGGGCACAGATACGCAGTATTTT.

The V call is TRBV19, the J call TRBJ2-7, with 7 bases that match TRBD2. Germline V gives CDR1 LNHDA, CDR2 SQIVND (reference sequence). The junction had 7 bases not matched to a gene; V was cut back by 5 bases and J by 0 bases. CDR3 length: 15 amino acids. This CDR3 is CASSPPGTNSYEQYF. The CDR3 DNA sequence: TGTGCCAGTAGTCCCCCGGGGACTAACTCCTACGAGCAGTACTTC.

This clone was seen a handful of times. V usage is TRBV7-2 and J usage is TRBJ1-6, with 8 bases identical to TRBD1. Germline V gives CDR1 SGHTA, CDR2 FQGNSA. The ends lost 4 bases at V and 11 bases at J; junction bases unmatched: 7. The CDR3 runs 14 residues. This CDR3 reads CASSWTGKDAPLHF. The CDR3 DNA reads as TGTGCCAGCAGCTGGACAGGGAAGGATGCACCCCTCCACTTT.

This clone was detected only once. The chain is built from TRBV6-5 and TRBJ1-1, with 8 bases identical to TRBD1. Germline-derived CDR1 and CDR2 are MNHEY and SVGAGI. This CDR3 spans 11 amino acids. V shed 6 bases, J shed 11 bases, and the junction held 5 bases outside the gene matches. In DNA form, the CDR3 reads TGTGCCAGCAGGGCGACAGGGGAGGCTTTCTTT. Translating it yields CASRATGEAFF.

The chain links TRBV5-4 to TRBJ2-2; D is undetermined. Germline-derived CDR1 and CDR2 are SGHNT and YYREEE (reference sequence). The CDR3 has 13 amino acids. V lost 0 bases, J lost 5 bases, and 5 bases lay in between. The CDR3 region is CASSLDGTGELFF. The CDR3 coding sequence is TGTGCCAGCAGCTTGGACGGTACCGGGGAGCTGTTTTTT.

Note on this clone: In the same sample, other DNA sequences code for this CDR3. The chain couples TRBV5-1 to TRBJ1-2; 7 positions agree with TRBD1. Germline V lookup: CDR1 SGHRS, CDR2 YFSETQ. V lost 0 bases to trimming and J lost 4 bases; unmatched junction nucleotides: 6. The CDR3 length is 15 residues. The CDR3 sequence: CASSLGQGVSYGYTF. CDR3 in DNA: TGCGCCAGCAGCTTGGGACAGGGAGTTTCCTATGGCTACACCTTC.

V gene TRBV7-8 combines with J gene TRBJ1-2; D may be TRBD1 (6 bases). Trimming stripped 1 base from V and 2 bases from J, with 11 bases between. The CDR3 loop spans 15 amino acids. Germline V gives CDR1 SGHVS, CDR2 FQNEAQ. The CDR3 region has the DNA TGTGCCAGCAGCTTAGGACATGGACAGAACTATGGCTACACCTTC. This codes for CASSLGHGQNYGYTF.

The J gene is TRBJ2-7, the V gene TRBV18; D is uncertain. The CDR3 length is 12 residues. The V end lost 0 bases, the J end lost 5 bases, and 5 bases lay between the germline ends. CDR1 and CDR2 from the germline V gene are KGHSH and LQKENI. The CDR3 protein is CASSPPANEQYF. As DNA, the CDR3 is TGTGCCAGCTCACCACCGGCCAACGAGCAGTACTTC.

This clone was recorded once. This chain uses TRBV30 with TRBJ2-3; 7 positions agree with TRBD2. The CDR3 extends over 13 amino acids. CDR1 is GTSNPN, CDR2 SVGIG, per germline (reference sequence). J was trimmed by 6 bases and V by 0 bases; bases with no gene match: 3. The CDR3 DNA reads TGTGCCTGGAGTGTGCGGGAGAGGGATACGCAGTATTTT. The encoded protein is CAWSVRERDTQYF. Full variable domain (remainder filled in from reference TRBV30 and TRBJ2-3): SQTIHQWPATLVQPVGSPLSLECTVEGTSNPNLYWYRQAAGRGLQLLFYSVGIGQISSEVPQNLSASRPQDRQFILSSKKLLLSDSGFYLCAWSVRERDTQYFGPGTRLTVL.

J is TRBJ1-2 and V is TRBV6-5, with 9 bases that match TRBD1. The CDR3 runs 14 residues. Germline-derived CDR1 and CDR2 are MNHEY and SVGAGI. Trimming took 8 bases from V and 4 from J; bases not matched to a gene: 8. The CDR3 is CASRAGQGGYGYTF. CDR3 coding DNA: TGTGCCAGCCGCGCGGGACAGGGAGGCTATGGCTACACCTTC.

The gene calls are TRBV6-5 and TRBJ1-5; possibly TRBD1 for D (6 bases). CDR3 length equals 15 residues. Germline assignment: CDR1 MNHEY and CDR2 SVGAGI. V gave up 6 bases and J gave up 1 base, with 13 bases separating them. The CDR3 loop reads CASRPTGGSNQPQHF. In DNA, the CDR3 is TGTGCCAGCAGGCCGACAGGCGGGAGCAATCAGCCCCAGCATTTT.

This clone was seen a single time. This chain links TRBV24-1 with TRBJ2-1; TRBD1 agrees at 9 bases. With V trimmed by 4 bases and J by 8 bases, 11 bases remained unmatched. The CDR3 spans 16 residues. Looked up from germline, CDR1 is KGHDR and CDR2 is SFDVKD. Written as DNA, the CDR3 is TGTGCCACCAGTGACCATGGACAGGGGCGAGGCGATGAGCAGTTCTTC. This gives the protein CATSDHGQGRGDEQFF.

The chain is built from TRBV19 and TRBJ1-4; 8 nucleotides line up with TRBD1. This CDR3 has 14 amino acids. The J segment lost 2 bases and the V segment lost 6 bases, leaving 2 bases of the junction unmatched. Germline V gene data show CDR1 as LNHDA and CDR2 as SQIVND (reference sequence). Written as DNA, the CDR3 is TGTGCCAGTAGCGACAGGGGTACTAATGAAAAACTGTTTTTT. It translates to CASSDRGTNEKLFF.

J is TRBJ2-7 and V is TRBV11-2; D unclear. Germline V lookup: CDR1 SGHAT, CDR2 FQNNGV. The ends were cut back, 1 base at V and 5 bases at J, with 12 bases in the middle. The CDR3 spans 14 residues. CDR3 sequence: CASSLVTEFHEQYF. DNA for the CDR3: TGTGCCAGCAGCTTAGTAACAGAGTTCCACGAGCAGTACTTC.

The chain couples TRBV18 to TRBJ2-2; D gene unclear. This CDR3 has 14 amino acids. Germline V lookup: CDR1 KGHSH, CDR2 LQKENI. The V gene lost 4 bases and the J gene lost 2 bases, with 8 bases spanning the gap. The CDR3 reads CASSRSRNTGELFF. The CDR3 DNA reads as TGTGCCAGCTCACGTAGTAGAAACACCGGGGAGCTGTTTTTT.

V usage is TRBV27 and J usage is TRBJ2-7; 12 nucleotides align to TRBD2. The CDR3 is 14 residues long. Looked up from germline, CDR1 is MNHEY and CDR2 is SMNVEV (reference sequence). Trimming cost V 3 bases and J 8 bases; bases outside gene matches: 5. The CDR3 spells CASSLSSGRAQQYF. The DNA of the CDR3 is TGTGCCAGCAGTTTGTCTAGCGGGAGGGCCCAGCAGTACTTC.

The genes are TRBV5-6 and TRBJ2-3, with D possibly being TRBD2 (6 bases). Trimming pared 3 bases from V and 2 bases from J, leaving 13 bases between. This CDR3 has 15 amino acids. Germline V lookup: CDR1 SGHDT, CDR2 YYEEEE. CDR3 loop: CASSSVEGPTDTQYF. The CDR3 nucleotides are TGTGCCAGCAGCTCGGTGGAGGGACCCACAGATACGCAGTATTTT.

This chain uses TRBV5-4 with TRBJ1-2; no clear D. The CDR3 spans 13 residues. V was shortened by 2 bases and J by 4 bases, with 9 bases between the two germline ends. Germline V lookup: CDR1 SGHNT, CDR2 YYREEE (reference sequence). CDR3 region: CASSFVESYGYTF. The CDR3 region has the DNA TGTGCCAGCAGCTTCGTCGAGAGCTATGGCTACACCTTC.